Following are 25 T cell receptor beta chains from one sample sequenced in a study of a mutant IDH1 vaccine in newly diagnosed glioma. The antigens of these receptors remain unknown. Time point defined: week 23, last vaccination. Alongside topical imiquimod, each dose of vaccine comprised 300 ug of mutant IDH1 20-mer peptide. Only in-frame clones appear in the TCRdb table, and some are missing; sequencing was by immunoSEQ multiplex PCR. The table has tens of thousands of clones, more than 75% seen once. The sequenced sample was PBMCs, obtained from a glioma patient whose treatment included an IDH1 peptide vaccine. The source of these receptors is a man aged 25 to 45 with glioma.

This chain uses TRBV12-5 with TRBJ2-1; D gene ambiguous. The V end was cut by 6 bases, the J end by 8 bases, with 20 bases between. The CDR3 totals 15 residues. Germline CDR1 and CDR2: LGHNT and FRNRAP. CDR3: CASGEEGFSFHEQFF. Here the CDR3 DNA reads TGTGCTAGTGGGGAAGAAGGGTTTTCGTTCCATGAGCAGTTCTTC.

This chain uses TRBV11-2 with TRBJ1-1, with D possibly TRBD1 on 5 matching bases. From germline, CDR1 is SGHAT and CDR2 FQNNGV. The CDR3 extends over 13 amino acids. Deletions cut 8 bases from V and 0 bases from J, with 10 bases between. The CDR3 here is CASSTAMNTEAFF. As DNA, the CDR3 is TGTGCCAGCTCGACAGCAATGAACACTGAAGCTTTCTTT.

The chain carries TRBV30 and TRBJ1-1, with 7 bases aligning to TRBD1. The V gene's germline CDR1 is GTSNPN and CDR2 SVGIG (reference sequence). J was trimmed by 0 bases and V by 2 bases; bases with no gene match: 3. The CDR3 length is 14 residues. CDR3 protein: CAWSLTGMNTEAFF. CDR3 coding DNA: TGTGCCTGGAGTCTGACAGGGATGAACACTGAAGCTTTCTTT. Looking up the rest from reference TRBV30 and TRBJ1-1 gives the full variable domain: SQTIHQWPATLVQPVGSPLSLECTVEGTSNPNLYWYRQAAGRGLQLLFYSVGIGQISSEVPQNLSASRPQDRQFILSSKKLLLSDSGFYLCAWSLTGMNTEAFFGQGTRLTVV.

This clone was seen more than once but under ten times. This rearrangement joins TRBV2 to TRBJ1-1; the D gene is possibly TRBD1 (6 bases). The CDR3 consists of 15 residues. Germline CDR1 and CDR2: SNHLY and FYNNEI. The V end lost 4 bases, the J end lost 4 bases, and 16 bases lay between the germline ends. This CDR3 is CASSAQGVRGTEAFF. CDR3 DNA: TGTGCCAGCAGTGCTCAGGGCGTCAGGGGCACTGAAGCTTTCTTT.

The chain joins TRBV11-2 to TRBJ2-7; the match to TRBD1 covers 11 bases. The CDR3 loop spans 17 amino acids. Germline CDR1 is SGHAT and CDR2 is FQNNGV. V lost 1 base, J lost 3 bases, and 8 bases stayed unmatched. The CDR3 DNA reads TGTGCCAGCAGCTTAGGGACAGGGGGCATGTATAGCTACGAGCAGTACTTC. Its translation is CASSLGTGGMYSYEQYF.

The V call is TRBV5-1, the J call TRBJ2-2; a weak D match, TRBD2 (6 bases). Germline CDR1 is SGHRS and CDR2 is YFSETQ. The CDR3 sequence is 16 residues long. The V gene lost 3 bases and the J gene lost 6 bases, with 18 bases spanning the gap. CDR3 amino acids: CASSSLPGRRPGELFF. Written as DNA, the CDR3 is TGCGCCAGCAGCTCCCTACCCGGGAGACGGCCCGGGGAGCTGTTTTTT.

This chain links TRBV21-1 with TRBJ2-2. TRBV21-1 is a recognized pseudogene. The CDR3 loop spans 11 amino acids. In nucleotides, the CDR3 is TGTGCCAGCGCAGCTACCGGGGAGCTGTTTTTT. Translated, it gives CASAATGELFF.

This chain joins TRBV5-4 and TRBJ1-1; D is possibly TRBD1 (6 bases). CDR3 length: 13 amino acids. The V end lost 5 bases, the J end lost 2 bases, and 10 bases lay between the germline ends. Germline values: CDR1 SGHNT, CDR2 YYREEE (reference sequence). CDR3: CASSSGHNTEAFF. CDR3 nucleotides: TGTGCCAGCAGTTCGGGACACAACACTGAAGCTTTCTTT.

This clone appeared a few times. The chain carries TRBV9 and TRBJ1-5; no reliable D call. V shed 7 bases and J shed 1 base, with 6 bases lying between them. Germline V gene data show CDR1 as SGDLS and CDR2 as YYNGEE. The CDR3 runs to 12 residues. The CDR3 region has the DNA TGTGCCAGCGGGCGGAGCAATCAGCCCCAGCATTTT. This sequence encodes CASGRSNQPQHF.

The chain couples TRBV27 to TRBJ2-7, with D unclear. CDR3 size: 14 residues. Deletions cut 4 bases from V and 2 bases from J, with 12 bases between. Germline-derived CDR1 and CDR2 are MNHEY and SMNVEV (reference sequence). The CDR3 nucleotides are TGTGCCAGCAGTTATAAGGGTCATGCCTACGAGCAGTACTTC. Translating gives CASSYKGHAYEQYF.

This chain links TRBV6-5 with TRBJ2-1; 7 bases map to TRBD1. The V gene end was trimmed by 4 bases and the J gene end by 5 bases; junction bases not matched to a gene: 11. The CDR3 totals 16 residues. From germline, CDR1 is MNHEY and CDR2 SVGAGI. The CDR3 region has the DNA TGTGCCAGCAGTTTGACCGGGACAGAGAAACACAATGAGCAGTTCTTC. It yields the protein CASSLTGTEKHNEQFF.

The chain joins TRBV5-1 to TRBJ2-5, with TRBD1 matching 11 bases. This CDR3 has 14 residues. V lost 4 bases, J lost 5 bases, and 4 bases stayed unmatched. Per germline, CDR1 SGHRS and CDR2 YFSETQ. CDR3 amino acids: CASSGRTGGETQYF. The CDR3 nucleotides are TGCGCCAGCAGCGGCAGGACAGGGGGCGAGACCCAGTACTTC.

The genes are TRBV6-5 and TRBJ1-5; 7 bases map to TRBD1. The CDR3 consists of 13 residues. Germline-derived CDR1 and CDR2 are MNHEY and SVGAGI. The junction had 4 bases not matched to a gene; V was cut back by 2 bases and J by 9 bases. The CDR3 is CASSYTRGRPQHF. The CDR3 DNA reads TGTGCCAGCAGTTACACCAGGGGGAGGCCCCAGCATTTT.

This chain uses TRBV21-1 with TRBJ1-1. TRBV21-1 has pseudogene status. The CDR3 is 15 residues long. The chain's CDR3 is CASRGGREKDAEAFF. DNA of the CDR3: TGTGCCAGCAGGGGGGGCAGGGAGAAGGACGCTGAAGCTTTCTTT.

This chain uses TRBV15 with TRBJ1-5; D gene unclear. This CDR3 region has 18 residues. Trimming shortened V by 0 bases and J by 0 bases, and 15 bases separated the two germline ends. In germline, CDR1 is LNHNV, CDR2 YYDKDF (reference sequence). The DNA for the CDR3 is TGTGCCACCAGCAGAGATCCTACGCGGGGTTATAGCAATCAGCCCCAGCATTTT. It encodes CATSRDPTRGYSNQPQHF.

This chain uses TRBV10-3 with TRBJ1-5, with TRBD1 as a possible D gene (6 bases). Between the trimmed V and J ends, which lost 3 bases and 2 bases, there was a span of 14 bases. Germline V lookup: CDR1 ENHRY, CDR2 SYGVKD. The CDR3 covers 16 residues. The DNA of the CDR3 is TGTGCCATCAGTGATTCGGGGGCGATTCGCAATCAGCCCCAGCATTTT. It encodes CAISDSGAIRNQPQHF.

The chain employs TRBV30 and TRBJ2-3; 9 nucleotides align to TRBD1. The V segment lost 2 bases and the J segment 2 bases; nucleotides outside the gene matches: 5. The germline V gene encodes CDR1 GTSNPN and CDR2 SVGIG (reference sequence). The length of the CDR3 is 15 residues. Here the CDR3 DNA reads TGTGCCTGGAGTTCCGGGACAGGGCTCACAGATACGCAGTATTTT. Protein: CAWSSGTGLTDTQYF.

This clone was seen only a few times. The genes are TRBV15 and TRBJ2-4; 8 bases are shared with TRBD1. Germline V gene sequence: CDR1 LNHNV, CDR2 YYDKDF (reference sequence). The CDR3 is 16 residues long. The ends lost 1 base at V and 7 bases at J; junction bases unmatched: 9. The CDR3, as DNA: TGTGCCACCAGCAGAGGGCAACAGGGGGTGGGGAACATTCAGTACTTC. Protein: CATSRGQQGVGNIQYF.

This chain uses TRBV18 with TRBJ2-7; D call uncertain. Germline V gene lookup returns CDR1 KGHSH and CDR2 LQKENI. The CDR3 extends over 15 amino acids. V lost 3 bases, J lost 5 bases, and 17 bases lay in between. The CDR3 DNA follows: TGTGCCAGCTCACCTACTACCCGCCCCTTGGACGAGCAGTACTTC. Protein product: CASSPTTRPLDEQYF.

The chain has TRBV5-6 and TRBJ1-2; TRBD1 is a possible D gene (6 bases). Germline CDR1 reads SGHDT; CDR2 reads YYEEEE. This CDR3 is 15 amino acids long. V was trimmed by 1 base and J by 3 bases, leaving 13 bases between them. The CDR3 DNA reads as TGTGCCAGCAGCTTGAGCGGGGGCCCTTACTATGGCTACACCTTC. It specifies CASSLSGGPYYGYTF.

This rearrangement joins TRBV2 to TRBJ1-5; a weak D match, TRBD1 (6 bases). CDR3 size: 14 residues. Looked up from germline, CDR1 is SNHLY and CDR2 is FYNNEI. V shed 6 bases and J shed 5 bases, with 14 bases lying between them. The CDR3 DNA follows: TGTGCCAGCAGCGCTGACAGGAGTTATCAGCCCCAGCATTTT. Protein sequence: CASSADRSYQPQHF.

This chain joins TRBV28 and TRBJ1-5, with 9 bases lining up with TRBD1. The CDR3 is 15 amino acids. Germline assignment: CDR1 MDHEN and CDR2 SYDVKM. V lost 6 bases and J lost 7; bases outside the gene matches: 10. The CDR3 loop is CASSRKGQGRQPQHF. The DNA of the CDR3 is TGTGCCAGCAGCCGGAAGGGACAGGGCCGCCAGCCCCAGCATTTT.

The J gene is TRBJ2-1, the V gene TRBV13; maybe TRBD1 (6 bases). CDR1 PRHDT and CDR2 FYEKMQ come from the germline V gene (reference sequence). This CDR3 has 14 amino acids. V lost 7 bases and J lost 3, with 13 bases in between. CDR3 sequence reads: CASTPVQGYNEQFF. In DNA, the CDR3 is TGTGCCAGCACCCCCGTACAGGGCTACAATGAGCAGTTCTTC.

V is TRBV14 and J is TRBJ1-3, with 8 nucleotides matching TRBD1. CDR3 length: 19 residues. Germline V gives CDR1 SGHDN, CDR2 FVKESK. V shed 6 bases, J shed 4 bases, and the junction held 20 bases outside the gene matches. CDR3 nucleotide sequence: TGTGCCAGCAGTACCTGGGACAGGTTTTCAGCTACCTCGGGAAACACCATATATTTT. Protein sequence: CASSTWDRFSATSGNTIYF.

The chain recombines TRBV6-5 with TRBJ1-4; D uncertain. Germline V gives CDR1 MNHEY, CDR2 SVGAGI. The germline V and J ends were trimmed by 0 bases and 8 bases, with 10 bases remaining between them. The CDR3 is 14 residues long. DNA of the CDR3: TGTGCCAGCAGTTACTCGGGGAGGGTGGAAAAACTGTTTTTT. Protein product: CASSYSGRVEKLFF.